The 15 T cell receptor beta chains listed next were all sequenced from one sample in a study of T cells in Graves' hyperthyroidism and ophthalmopathy. The CDR3 regions of TCR beta were amplified from RNA transcripts. Researchers ran a first-round RT-PCR on the TCR CDR3 using the HTBI primer set. TCRdb analysed the multiplex PCR reads with MiXCR anew, one entry per CDR3 protein. The data contain fewer than 600,000 distinct CDR3 sequences, approximately 15% of them singletons. The sample consisted of blood. The receptor source for this set is a woman aged 18 to 35 with Graves' hyperthyroidism.

This clonotype occurred many times. The chain uses TRBV6-1 and TRBJ1-3; tentative D call: TRBD1 (5 bases). V shed 7 bases and J shed 4 bases, with 11 bases lying between them. Germline lookup yields CDR1 MNHNS and CDR2 SASEGT. The CDR3 covers 13 residues. CDR3 nucleotides: TGTGCCAGCATCGGGACTATCGGAAACACCATATATTTT. This encodes CASIGTIGNTIYF.

This chain joins TRBV9 and TRBJ1-1, with D perhaps TRBD1 (6 bases). Germline V CDR1 and CDR2: SGDLS, YYNGEE. There are 14 residues in the CDR3. Between the trimmed V and J ends, which lost 5 bases and 1 base, there was a span of 12 bases. This CDR3 is CASSGLTGNTEAFF. The CDR3 DNA reads as TGTGCCAGCAGTGGTCTGACAGGGAACACTGAAGCTTTCTTT.

This clonotype was seen more than once but under ten times. The rearrangement joins TRBV10-2 to TRBJ2-7; 7 nucleotides line up with TRBD2. V shed 8 bases and J 1 base; nucleotides not matched to a gene: 8. The CDR3 contains 14 residues. Germline CDR1 reads WSHSY; CDR2 reads SAAADI. CDR3 DNA: TGCGCCAGCGGGAGGGTTGGCGGATCCTACGAGCAGTACTTC. Its translation is CASGRVGGSYEQYF.

This clonotype showed up many times. V usage is TRBV7-8 and J usage is TRBJ2-3; the D gene is possibly TRBD1 (6 bases). The CDR3 has 12 residues. The V end lost 5 bases, the J end lost 4 bases, and 7 bases lay between the germline ends. Germline-derived CDR1 and CDR2 are SGHVS and FQNEAQ. CDR3 nucleotides: TGTGCCAGCAGCCCAGGGGCAGATACGCAGTATTTT. Amino acids: CASSPGADTQYF.

This clonotype was seen many times. V usage is TRBV19 and J usage is TRBJ2-5; D possibly matches TRBD1 or TRBD2 (5 bases each). Per the germline V gene, CDR1 is LNHDA and CDR2 is SQIVND (reference sequence). The CDR3 sequence is 15 residues long. V dropped 7 bases and J dropped 4 bases, with 19 bases sitting between them. CDR3 bases: TGTGCCAGTACCCTGGGACGGACGATAGGAGAGACCCAGTACTTC. Translating it yields CASTLGRTIGETQYF.

This clonotype appeared a few times. The rearrangement joins TRBV9 to TRBJ2-2; D unresolved. This CDR3 is built from 19 residues. V shed 4 bases and J shed 1 base, with 23 bases lying between them. Germline V lookup: CDR1 SGDLS, CDR2 YYNGEE. CDR3: CASSSQDGRRARNTGELFF. CDR3 DNA sequence: TGTGCCAGCAGCTCTCAAGACGGTCGAAGAGCAAGGAACACCGGGGAGCTGTTTTTT.

CDR3 sequence (DNA): TGCAGTGCTAGCCTCGGACTAGCGGAGATCTACAATGAGCAGTTCTTC. Protein sequence: CSASLGLAEIYNEQFF. The rearrangement uses TRBV20-1 and TRBJ2-1; 10 bases match TRBD2. V was clipped by 3 bases and J by 3 bases; unmatched bases: 8. The CDR3 length is 16 residues. Germline CDR1 reads DFQATT; CDR2 reads SNEGSKA (reference sequence).

The chain recombines TRBV9 with TRBJ2-2; TRBD2 is a possible D gene (6 bases). The V gene's germline CDR1 is SGDLS and CDR2 YYNGEE. Trimming took off 2 bases at V and 2 bases at J, with 10 bases between the two ends. The CDR3 runs to 15 residues. The CDR3 loop reads CASSVAGRNTGELFF. DNA for the CDR3: TGTGCCAGCAGCGTCGCGGGGCGAAACACCGGGGAGCTGTTTTTT.

This clonotype was counted many times. The rearrangement uses TRBV29-1 and TRBJ1-1; TRBD1 matches 12 bases. CDR3 length: 13 amino acids. From germline, CDR1 is SQVTM and CDR2 ANQGSEA. After removal of 8 bases from V and 4 bases from J, the junction contained 5 bases not matched to a gene. The CDR3 DNA reads TGCAGCACGGGACAGGGGGCCGGCACTGAAGCTTTCTTT. Encoded protein: CSTGQGAGTEAFF. Variable domain in full (rest from reference TRBV29-1 and TRBJ1-1): SAVISQKPSRDICQRGTSLTIQCQVDSQVTMMFWYRQQPGQSLTLIATANQGSEATYESGFVIDKFPISRPNLTFSTLTVSNMSPEDSSIYLCSTGQGAGTEAFFGQGTRLTVV.

This clonotype was detected many times. The chain is built from TRBV27 and TRBJ2-3; 9 bases agree with TRBD2. Germline CDR1 is MNHEY and CDR2 is SMNVEV (reference sequence). The CDR3 has 15 amino acids. V lost 6 bases, J lost 1 base, and 5 bases stayed unmatched. The CDR3 DNA is TGTGCCAGCAGGGATCTAGCGGGGCGCACAGATACGCAGTATTTT. Encoded protein: CASRDLAGRTDTQYF.

This clonotype was seen a handful of times. The chain carries TRBV20-1 and TRBJ2-1; 8 nucleotides agree with TRBD1. Germline loops: CDR1 DFQATT, CDR2 SNEGSKA (reference sequence). Germline trimming cut 0 bases from V and 4 bases from J; bases unmatched to any gene: 8. The CDR3 extends over 16 amino acids. The CDR3 region has the DNA TGCAGTGCTAGAGATCTCCAGAGGACAGGGTACAATGAGCAGTTCTTC. Its translation: CSARDLQRTGYNEQFF.

This clonotype was recorded a few times. The chain carries TRBV6-2 or TRBV6-3 and TRBJ1-6; possibly TRBD1 for D (5 bases). Trimming stripped 3 bases from V and 10 bases from J, with 10 bases between. Germline V gene lookup returns CDR1 MNHEY and CDR2 SVGEGT. This CDR3 comprises 13 residues. The CDR3 region has the DNA TGTGCCAGCAGTTATAAGGGGAGATCACCCCTCCACTTT. Protein: CASSYKGRSPLHF.

This clonotype was found many times. The chain recombines TRBV18 with TRBJ2-1; D is perhaps TRBD2 (6 bases). The germline gives CDR1 KGHSH, CDR2 LQKENI. V was clipped by 3 bases and J by 5 bases, with 8 bases between them. The CDR3 spans 13 residues. CDR3 protein: CASSPTSHNEQFF. The CDR3 DNA is TGTGCCAGCTCACCTACTAGCCACAATGAGCAGTTCTTC.

This clonotype was seen repeatedly, ten times or more. This chain connects TRBV11-3 to TRBJ1-1, with 9 bases fitting TRBD1. The CDR3 consists of 13 residues. V was clipped by 5 bases and J by 7 bases; unmatched bases: 5. CDR1 is SGHNT, CDR2 YENEEA, per germline. This CDR3 is CASSPGQGNEAFF. CDR3 nucleotides: TGTGCCAGCAGCCCCGGACAGGGGAATGAAGCTTTCTTT.

This clonotype appeared many times. This chain connects TRBV19 to TRBJ2-2, with 13 nucleotides matching TRBD2. CDR3 length: 16 amino acids. V lost 5 bases, J lost 6 bases, and 6 bases stayed unmatched. Germline values: CDR1 LNHDA, CDR2 SQIVND (reference sequence). CDR3: CASSGLAGVGAGELFF. CDR3 coding DNA: TGTGCCAGTAGTGGACTAGCGGGAGTGGGGGCCGGGGAGCTGTTTTTT.